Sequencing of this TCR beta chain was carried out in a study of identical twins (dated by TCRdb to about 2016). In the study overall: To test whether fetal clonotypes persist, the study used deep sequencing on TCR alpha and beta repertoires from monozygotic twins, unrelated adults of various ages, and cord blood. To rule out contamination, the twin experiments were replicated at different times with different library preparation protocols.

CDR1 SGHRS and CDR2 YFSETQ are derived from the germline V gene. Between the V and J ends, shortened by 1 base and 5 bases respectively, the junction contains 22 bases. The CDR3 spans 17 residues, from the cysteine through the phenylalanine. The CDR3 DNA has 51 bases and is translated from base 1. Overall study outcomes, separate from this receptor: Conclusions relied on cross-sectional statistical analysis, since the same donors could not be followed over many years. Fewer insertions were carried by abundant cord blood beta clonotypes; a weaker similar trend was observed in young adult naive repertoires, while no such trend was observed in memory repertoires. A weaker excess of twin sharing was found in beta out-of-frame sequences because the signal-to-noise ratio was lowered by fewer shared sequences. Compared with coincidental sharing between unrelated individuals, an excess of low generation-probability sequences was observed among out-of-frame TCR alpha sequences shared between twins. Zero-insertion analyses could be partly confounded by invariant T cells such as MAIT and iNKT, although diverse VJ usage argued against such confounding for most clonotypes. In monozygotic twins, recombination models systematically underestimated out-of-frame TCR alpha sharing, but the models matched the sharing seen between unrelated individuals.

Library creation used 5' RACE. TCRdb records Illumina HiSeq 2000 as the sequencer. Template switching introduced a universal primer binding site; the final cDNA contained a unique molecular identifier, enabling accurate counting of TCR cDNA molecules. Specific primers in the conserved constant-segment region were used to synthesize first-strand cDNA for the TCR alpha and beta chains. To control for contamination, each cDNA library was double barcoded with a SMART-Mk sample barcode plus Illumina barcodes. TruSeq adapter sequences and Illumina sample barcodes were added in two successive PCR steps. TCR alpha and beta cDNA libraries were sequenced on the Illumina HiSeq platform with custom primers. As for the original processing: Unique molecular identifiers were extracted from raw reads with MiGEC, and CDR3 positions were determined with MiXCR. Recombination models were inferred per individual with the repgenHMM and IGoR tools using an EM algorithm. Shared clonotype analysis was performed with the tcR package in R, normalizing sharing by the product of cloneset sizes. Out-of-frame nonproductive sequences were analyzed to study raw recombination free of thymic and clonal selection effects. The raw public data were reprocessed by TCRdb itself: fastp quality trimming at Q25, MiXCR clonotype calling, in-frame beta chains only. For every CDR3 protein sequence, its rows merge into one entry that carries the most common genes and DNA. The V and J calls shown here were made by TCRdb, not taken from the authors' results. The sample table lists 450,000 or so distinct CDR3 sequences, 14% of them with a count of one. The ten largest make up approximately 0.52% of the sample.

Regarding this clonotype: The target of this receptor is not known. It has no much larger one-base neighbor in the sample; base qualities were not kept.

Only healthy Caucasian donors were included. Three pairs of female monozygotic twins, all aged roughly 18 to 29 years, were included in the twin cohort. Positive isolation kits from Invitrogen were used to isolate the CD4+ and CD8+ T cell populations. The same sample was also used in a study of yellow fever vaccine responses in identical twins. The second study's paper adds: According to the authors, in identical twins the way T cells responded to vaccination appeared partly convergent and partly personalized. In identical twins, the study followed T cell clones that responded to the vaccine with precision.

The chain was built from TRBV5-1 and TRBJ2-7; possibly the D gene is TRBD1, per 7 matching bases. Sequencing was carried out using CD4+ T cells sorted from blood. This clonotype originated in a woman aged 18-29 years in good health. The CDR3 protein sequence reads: CASSLWATGPRGDEQYF. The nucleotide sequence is TGCGCCAGCAGCTTGTGGGCTACAGGTCCCAGGGGGGACGAGCAGTACTTC.